The 16 T cell receptor beta chains below all came from one sample that was sequenced in a study of blood T cell repertoires in COVID-19. The data were produced by immunoSEQ multiplex PCR, yet TCRdb's version contains in-frame clones alone and is incomplete. The table lists about 300,000 clones, 70% to 90% of them singletons. The source material was peripheral blood. The receptors stem from a woman aged 30 to 39 with COVID-19, enrolled during active disease.

The V and J genes are TRBV4-1 and TRBJ1-2, with no clear D. The ends were cut back, 2 bases at V and 3 bases at J, with 13 bases in the middle. CDR1 and CDR2 (germline): MGHRA, YSYEKL. This CDR3 contains 15 residues. The CDR3 nucleotides read TGCGCCAGCAGCCAATCCCTTATCACTGACTATGGCTACACCTTC. This codes for CASSQSLITDYGYTF.

The rearrangement links TRBV28 to TRBJ2-7, with 11 bases aligning to TRBD2. The CDR3 is 15 amino acids. The trim removed 2 bases at V and 7 bases at J, leaving 7 bases unmatched. Germline loops: CDR1 MDHEN, CDR2 SYDVKM. The CDR3 spells CASSLRSGGAGEQYV. The CDR3 nucleotides are TGTGCCAGCAGTTTACGTAGCGGGGGGGCTGGAGAGCAGTACGTC.

This clone was counted a single time. This rearrangement joins TRBV3-1 (or the pseudogene TRBV3-2) to TRBJ2-1, with TRBD1 matching over 7 bases. The CDR3 sequence is 13 residues long. Germline CDR1 is LGHDT and CDR2 is YNNKEL (reference sequence). V was pared by 5 bases and J by 6 bases, with 4 bases of the junction left unmatched. CDR3 loop: CASSRQGPNEQFF. CDR3 coding DNA: TGTGCCAGCAGCAGACAGGGACCCAATGAGCAGTTCTTC.

V and J are TRBV27 and TRBJ1-2, with TRBD1 identical over 7 bases. This CDR3 is built from 14 residues. CDR1 is MNHEY and CDR2 is SMNVEV in the germline V gene (reference sequence). The ends lost 6 bases at V and 0 bases at J; junction bases unmatched: 4. CDR3 nucleotide sequence: TGTGCCAGCAGCCACGGACAGGCTAACTATGGCTACACCTTC. Translation: CASSHGQANYGYTF.

CDR3 sequence (DNA): TGTGCCAGCAAAGGGTGGGACAGGGGGAGTGAAAAACTGTTTTTT. This encodes CASKGWDRGSEKLFF. This chain joins TRBV6-5 and TRBJ1-4, with TRBD1 identical over 11 bases. Germline loops: CDR1 MNHEY, CDR2 SVGAGI. Trimming removed 7 bases from V and 7 bases from J; junction bases left unmatched: 8. The CDR3 consists of 15 residues.

This clone was observed once. This chain uses TRBV28 with TRBJ1-5, with no clear D. CDR1 is MDHEN, CDR2 SYDVKM, per germline. V was cut by 6 bases and J by 8 bases, with 14 bases left in between. The CDR3 extends over 13 amino acids. The CDR3 region has the DNA TGTGCCAGCAGACCCTCGGGGATAAAGCCCCAGCATTTT. Translating gives CASRPSGIKPQHF.

This chain uses TRBV29-1 with TRBJ1-2, with D uncertain. Deletions cut 4 bases from V and 4 bases from J, with 7 bases between. This CDR3 comprises 11 residues. CDR1 and CDR2 from the germline V gene are SQVTM and ANQGSEA. In nucleotides, the CDR3 is TGCAGCGTTGCTACCCGCTATGGCTACACCTTC. Its translation is CSVATRYGYTF.

The chain uses TRBV4-3 and TRBJ2-1; tentatively, D is TRBD1 (5 bases). Germline-derived CDR1 and CDR2 are LGHNA and YSLEER. The CDR3 consists of 14 residues. V was trimmed by 0 bases and J by 8 bases, leaving 11 bases between them. This chain's CDR3 is CASSQDRGWDEQFF. In DNA form, the CDR3 reads TGCGCCAGCAGCCAAGATAGGGGATGGGATGAGCAGTTCTTC.

The chain uses TRBV6-5 and TRBJ2-3, with a weak D call TRBD2 (6 bases). Trimming removed 0 bases at V and 1 base at J, with 8 bases between. CDR3 length: 15 amino acids. Germline-derived CDR1 and CDR2 are MNHEY and SVGAGI. This chain's CDR3 is CASSYSGGGTDTQYF. The CDR3 DNA reads as TGTGCCAGCAGTTACTCAGGAGGGGGCACAGATACGCAGTATTTT.

The rearrangement links TRBV19 to TRBJ1-1; maybe TRBD1 (5 bases). CDR3 length: 15 amino acids. V lost 1 base and J lost 1, with 10 bases in between. In germline, CDR1 is LNHDA, CDR2 SQIVND (reference sequence). CDR3 region: CASSIAAGTNTEAFF. Written as DNA, the CDR3 is TGTGCCAGTAGTATAGCTGCGGGGACGAACACTGAAGCTTTCTTT.

The V and J genes are TRBV11-2 and TRBJ1-1; a possible D gene is TRBD1 (5 bases). CDR3 length: 13 amino acids. V lost 5 bases to trimming and J lost 7 bases, with 14 bases between them. Germline values: CDR1 SGHAT, CDR2 FQNNGV. CDR3 DNA sequence: TGTGCCAGCAGCCCGTACATAACAGGTGAAGCTTTCTTT. Its protein product is CASSPYITGEAFF.

The chain recombines TRBV6-2 or TRBV6-3 with TRBJ1-1; D is perhaps TRBD1 (6 bases). The length of the CDR3 is 15 residues. Germline V gene lookup returns CDR1 MNHEY and CDR2 SVGEGT. Deletions cut 6 bases from V and 6 bases from J, with 20 bases between. In DNA, the CDR3 is TGTGCCAGCAGCTCTCCAACAGGGCTTAGCGCTGAAGCTTTCTTT. It translates to CASSSPTGLSAEAFF.

V usage is TRBV6-1 and J usage is TRBJ1-6, with D tentatively TRBD1 (6 bases). The V gene lost 2 bases and the J gene lost 9 bases, with 14 bases spanning the gap. This CDR3 comprises 15 residues. CDR1 is MNHNS and CDR2 is SASEGT in the germline V gene. The CDR3 bases are TGTGCCAGCAGTGAATTAGGAACAGGGACTTCACCCCTCCACTTT. Its protein is CASSELGTGTSPLHF.

The gene calls are TRBV19 and TRBJ1-5; 7 nucleotides align to TRBD1. There are 15 residues in the CDR3. Germline V gene data show CDR1 as LNHDA and CDR2 as SQIVND (reference sequence). The V gene end was trimmed by 5 bases and the J gene end by 1 base; junction bases not matched to a gene: 5. CDR3 protein: CASSSTGASNQPQHF. CDR3 in DNA: TGTGCCAGTAGTTCTACAGGGGCGAGCAATCAGCCCCAGCATTTT.

To note about this clone: At one boundary the junction diverges from the germline segment, which might be a read error. The V and J genes are TRBV11-2 and TRBJ1-2; no clear D. The CDR3 has 14 residues. Germline V gives CDR1 SGHAT, CDR2 FQNNGV. The CDR3 region has the DNA TGTGCCAGCAGCTTAGATGGTGGCGGCTATGGCCACACCTTC. Protein: CASSLDGGGYGHTF.

The chain carries TRBV9 and TRBJ2-5; 12 positions match TRBD2. Trimming removed 3 bases from V and 5 bases from J; junction bases left unmatched: 5. Germline V gives CDR1 SGDLS, CDR2 YYNGEE. CDR3 size: 15 residues. In nucleotides, the CDR3 is TGTGCCAGCAGCGCTGATGGGACTAGCGGGGAGACCCAGTACTTC. This codes for CASSADGTSGETQYF.